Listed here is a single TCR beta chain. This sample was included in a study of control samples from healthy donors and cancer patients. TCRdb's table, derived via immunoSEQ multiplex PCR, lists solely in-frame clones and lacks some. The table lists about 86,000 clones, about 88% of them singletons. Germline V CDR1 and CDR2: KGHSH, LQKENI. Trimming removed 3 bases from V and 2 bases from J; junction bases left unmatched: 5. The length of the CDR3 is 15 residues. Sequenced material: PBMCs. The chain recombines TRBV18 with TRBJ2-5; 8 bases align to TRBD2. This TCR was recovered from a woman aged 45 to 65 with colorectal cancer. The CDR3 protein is CASSPGGGIQETQYF. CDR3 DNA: TGTGCCAGCTCACCTGGCGGGGGGATACAAGAGACCCAGTACTTC.